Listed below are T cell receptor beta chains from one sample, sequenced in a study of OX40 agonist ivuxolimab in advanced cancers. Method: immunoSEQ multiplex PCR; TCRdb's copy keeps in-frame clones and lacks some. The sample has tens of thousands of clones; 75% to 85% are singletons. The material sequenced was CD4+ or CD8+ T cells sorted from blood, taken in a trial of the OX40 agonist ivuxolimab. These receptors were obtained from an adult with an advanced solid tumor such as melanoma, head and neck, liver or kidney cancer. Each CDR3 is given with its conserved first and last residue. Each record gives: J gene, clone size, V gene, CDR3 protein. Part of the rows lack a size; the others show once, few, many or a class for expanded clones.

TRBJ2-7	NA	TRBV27	CASRPLALDYEQYF
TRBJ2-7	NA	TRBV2	CAGQLGGGYEQYF
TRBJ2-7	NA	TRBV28	CATLLFAGEGTGEQYF
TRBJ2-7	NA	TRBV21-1	CASSKGRWDRRAREQYF
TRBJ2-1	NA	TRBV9	CASSEGHKTYNEQFF
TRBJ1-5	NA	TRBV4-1	CASSQEVTQDQPQHF
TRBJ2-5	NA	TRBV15	CATSRGGSGGARETQYF
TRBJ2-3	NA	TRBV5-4	CASSLPAGGHTDTQYF
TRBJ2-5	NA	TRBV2	CASSEGGQGQETQYF
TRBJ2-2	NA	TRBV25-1	CASSESRLAGITGELFF
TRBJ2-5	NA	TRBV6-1	CASTEMTGQETQYF
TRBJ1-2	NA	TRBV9	CASSVEGPLEGGYTF
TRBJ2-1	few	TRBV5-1	CASSLVQGYEQFF
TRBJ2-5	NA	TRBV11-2	CASSLDGDSQETQYF
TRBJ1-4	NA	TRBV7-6	CASSFGGTEEKLFF
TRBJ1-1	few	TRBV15	CATSSGSAGGLVAEAFF
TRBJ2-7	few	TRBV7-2	CASSTAYPGTSDEQYF
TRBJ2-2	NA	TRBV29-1	CSGVTGLPTGELFF
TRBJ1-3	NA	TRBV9	CASSVTQGEAGNTIYF
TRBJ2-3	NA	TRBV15	CATSPRDTQYF
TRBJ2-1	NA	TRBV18	CASSLKGSQGSVEQFF
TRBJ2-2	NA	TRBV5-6	CASSTQGGTGELFF